Listed here is a single T cell receptor (beta chain). The antigen remains undetermined. Trimming took 8 bases from V and 2 from J, leaving 17 bases between them. CDR1 and CDR2 from the germline V gene are SQVTM and ANQGSEA. The CDR3 consists of 14 residues. This sample was included in a study of T cell repertoires in cytomegalovirus infection. Broader study findings: Public TCR beta family frequency separated CMV-and-HLA carriers, including in an independent cohort. In two of eight donors, the top clonotype was HLA-C-restricted CMV-specific.

TCRdb itself ran the reads through MiXCR, one entry per CDR3 protein. The table has 150,000 to 200,000 distinct CDR3 sequences, approximately 14% seen once. The chain employs TRBV29-1 and TRBJ2-3; D possibly matches TRBD1 or TRBD2 (6 bases each). The sequenced sample consisted of PBMCs. The TCR originated in a human donor in good health (CMV status not recorded). Some clones in this sample may be carry-over from other donors' samples. The CDR3 protein is CSSTGGGTTDTQYF. DNA for the CDR3: TGCAGCTCGACTGGGGGCGGGACCACAGATACGCAGTATTTT.